Sequencing of this T cell receptor beta chain was carried out in a study of shared clonotypes between healthy human individuals. V shed 1 base and J 1 base; nucleotides not matched to a gene: 3. In germline, CDR1 is SGHRS, CDR2 YFSETQ. The CDR3 spans 16 residues. TCRdb's copy holds only in-frame clones and misses some; the assay was immunoSEQ multiplex PCR. Found here are roughly 1,000,000 clones, around 78% of them singletons; the top ten hold 0.6% to 0.75%. The receptor's source is a young man in good health. Some clones in this sample may be carry-over from other donors' samples. The specimen sequenced was memory CD4+ T cells from PBMCs. Sample subset: CD45RA-negative fraction. This sequence joins TRBV5-1 and TRBJ2-3; 10 bases are a match to TRBD2. This CDR3 reads CASSLFGTSGTDTQYF. The DNA of the CDR3 is TGCGCCAGCAGCTTGTTTGGGACTAGCGGCACAGATACGCAGTATTTT. Drawing the rest from reference TRBV5-1 and TRBJ2-3, the complete variable domain is KAGVTQTPRYLIKTRGQQVTLSCSPISGHRSVSWYQQTPGQGLQFLFEYFSETQRNKGNFPGRFSGRQFSNSRSEMNVSTLELGDSALYLCASSLFGTSGTDTQYFGPGTRLTVL.